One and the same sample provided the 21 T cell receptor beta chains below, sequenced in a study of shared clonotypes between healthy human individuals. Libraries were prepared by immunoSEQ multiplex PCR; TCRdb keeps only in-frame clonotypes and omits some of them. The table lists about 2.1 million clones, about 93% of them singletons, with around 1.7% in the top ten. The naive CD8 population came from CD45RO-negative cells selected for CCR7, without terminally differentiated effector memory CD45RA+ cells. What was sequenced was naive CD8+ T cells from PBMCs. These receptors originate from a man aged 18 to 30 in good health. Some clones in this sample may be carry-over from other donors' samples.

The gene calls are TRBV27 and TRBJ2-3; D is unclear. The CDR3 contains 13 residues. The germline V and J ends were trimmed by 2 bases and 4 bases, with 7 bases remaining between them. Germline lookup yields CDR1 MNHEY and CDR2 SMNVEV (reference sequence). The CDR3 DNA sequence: TGTGCCAGCAGTTTACTCTCTCCAGATACGCAGTATTTT. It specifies CASSLLSPDTQYF.

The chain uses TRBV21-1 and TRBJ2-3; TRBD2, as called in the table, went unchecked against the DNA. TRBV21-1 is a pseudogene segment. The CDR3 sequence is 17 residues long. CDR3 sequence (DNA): TGTGCCAGCAGCTTAAGCGGGGCGGGAGGACTCACAGATACGCAGTATTTT. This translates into CASSLSGAGGLTDTQYF.

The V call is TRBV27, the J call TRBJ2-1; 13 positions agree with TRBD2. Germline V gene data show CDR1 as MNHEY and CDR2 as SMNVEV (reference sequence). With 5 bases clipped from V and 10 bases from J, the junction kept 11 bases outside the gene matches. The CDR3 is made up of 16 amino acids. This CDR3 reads CASSPRLAGGTGEQFF. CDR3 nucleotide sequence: TGTGCCAGCAGTCCTAGACTAGCGGGAGGTACAGGGGAGCAGTTCTTC.

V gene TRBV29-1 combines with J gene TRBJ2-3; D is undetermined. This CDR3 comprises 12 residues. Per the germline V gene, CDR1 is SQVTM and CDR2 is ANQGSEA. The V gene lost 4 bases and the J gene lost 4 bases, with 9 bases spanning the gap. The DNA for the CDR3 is TGCAGCGTTGTGCCAGCCCCAGATACGCAGTATTTT. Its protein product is CSVVPAPDTQYF.

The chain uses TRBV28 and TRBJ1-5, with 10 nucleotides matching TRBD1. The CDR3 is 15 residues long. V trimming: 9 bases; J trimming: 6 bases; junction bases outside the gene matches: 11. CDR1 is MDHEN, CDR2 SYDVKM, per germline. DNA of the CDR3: TGTGCCAGTGAACTGGGACAGGGGATTGGTCAGCCCCAGCATTTT. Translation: CASELGQGIGQPQHF.

The CDR3 is CASSLDNGSPYNEQFF. CDR3 DNA: TGTGCCAGCAGCTTGGACAACGGGAGCCCCTACAATGAGCAGTTCTTC. This sequence joins TRBV5-8 and TRBJ2-1; a possible D gene is TRBD2 (6 bases). V shed 0 bases and J shed 2 bases, with 12 bases lying between them. Germline CDR1 and CDR2: SGHTS and YDEGEE. This CDR3 comprises 16 residues.

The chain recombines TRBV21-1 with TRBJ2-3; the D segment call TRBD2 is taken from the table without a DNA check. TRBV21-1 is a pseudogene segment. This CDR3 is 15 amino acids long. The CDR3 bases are TGTGCCAGCAGCCTTACCAAGAAAGAGGCAGATACGCAGTATTTT. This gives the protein CASSLTKKEADTQYF.

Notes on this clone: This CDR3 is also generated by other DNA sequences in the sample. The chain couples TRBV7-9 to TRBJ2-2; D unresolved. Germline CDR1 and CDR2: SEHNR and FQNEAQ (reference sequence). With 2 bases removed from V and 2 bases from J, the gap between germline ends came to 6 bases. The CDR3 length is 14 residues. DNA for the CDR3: TGTGCCAGCAGCTTACTGGGAAACACCGGGGAGCTGTTTTTT. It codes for CASSLLGNTGELFF.

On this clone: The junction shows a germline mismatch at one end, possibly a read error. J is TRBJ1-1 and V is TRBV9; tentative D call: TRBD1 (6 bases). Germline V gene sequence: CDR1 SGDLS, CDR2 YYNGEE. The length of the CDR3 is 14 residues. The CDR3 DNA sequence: TGTGCCAGCAGCGCTCGGGACACAAACACCGAAGCTTTCTTT. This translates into CASSARDTNTEAFF.

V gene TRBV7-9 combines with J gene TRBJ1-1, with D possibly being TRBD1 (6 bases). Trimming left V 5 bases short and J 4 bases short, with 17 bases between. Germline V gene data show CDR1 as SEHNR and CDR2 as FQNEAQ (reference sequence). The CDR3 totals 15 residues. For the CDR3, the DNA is TGTGCCAGCAGCCCGAACACCATCAGGGGCACTGAAGCTTTCTTT. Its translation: CASSPNTIRGTEAFF. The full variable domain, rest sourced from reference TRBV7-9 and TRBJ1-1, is DTGVSQNPRHKITKRGQNVTFRCDPISEHNRLYWYRQTLGQGPEFLTYFQNEAQLEKSRLLSDRFSAERPKGSFSTLEIQRTEQGDSAMYLCASSPNTIRGTEAFFGQGTRLTVV.

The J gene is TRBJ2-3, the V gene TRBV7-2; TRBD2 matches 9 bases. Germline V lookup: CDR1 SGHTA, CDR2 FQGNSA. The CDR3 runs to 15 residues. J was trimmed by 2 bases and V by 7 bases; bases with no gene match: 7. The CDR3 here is CASTNSGRNTDTQYF. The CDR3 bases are TGTGCCAGCACCAATAGCGGGAGAAACACAGATACGCAGTATTTT. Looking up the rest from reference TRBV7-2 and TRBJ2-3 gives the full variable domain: GAGVSQSPSNKVTEKGKDVELRCDPISGHTALYWYRQSLGQGLEFLIYFQGNSAPDKSGLPSDRFSAERTGGSVSTLTIQRTQQEDSAVYLCASTNSGRNTDTQYFGPGTRLTVL.

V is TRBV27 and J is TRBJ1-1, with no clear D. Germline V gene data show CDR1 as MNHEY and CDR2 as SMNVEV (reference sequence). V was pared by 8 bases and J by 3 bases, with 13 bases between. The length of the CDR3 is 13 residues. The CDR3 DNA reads TGTGCCAGCGGCCGCCGGGATCACACTGAAGCTTTCTTT. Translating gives CASGRRDHTEAFF.

CDR3 nucleotide sequence: TGTGCCAGCAGGAGCTCGACCGACCAGGGGCCTTACGAGCAGTACTTC. This codes for CASRSSTDQGPYEQYF. V gene TRBV28 combines with J gene TRBJ2-7, with D possibly being TRBD1 (6 bases). Trimming cost V 6 bases and J 4 bases, with 22 bases left between them. CDR1 is MDHEN and CDR2 is SYDVKM in the germline V gene. The CDR3 sequence is 16 residues long.

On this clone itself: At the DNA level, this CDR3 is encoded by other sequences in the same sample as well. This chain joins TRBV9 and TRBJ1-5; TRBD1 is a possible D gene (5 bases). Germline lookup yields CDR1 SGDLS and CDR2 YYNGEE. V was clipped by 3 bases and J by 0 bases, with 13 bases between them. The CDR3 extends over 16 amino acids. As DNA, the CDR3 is TGTGCCAGCAGCGAATCCGGGACGGATAGCAATCAGCCCCAGCATTTT. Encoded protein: CASSESGTDSNQPQHF.

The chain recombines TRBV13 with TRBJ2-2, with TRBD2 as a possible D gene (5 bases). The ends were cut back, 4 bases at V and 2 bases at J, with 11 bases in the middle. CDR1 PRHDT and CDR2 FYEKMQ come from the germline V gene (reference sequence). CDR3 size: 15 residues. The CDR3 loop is CASSSDYDNTGELFF. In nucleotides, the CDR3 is TGTGCCAGCAGCTCCGACTACGATAACACCGGGGAGCTGTTTTTT.

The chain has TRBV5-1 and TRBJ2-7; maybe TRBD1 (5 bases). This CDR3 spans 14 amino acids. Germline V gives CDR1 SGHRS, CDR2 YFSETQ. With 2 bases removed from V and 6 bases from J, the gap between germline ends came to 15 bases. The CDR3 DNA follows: TGCGCCAGCAGCTTTCGGCCAGGGTTTGGCGAGCAGTACTTC. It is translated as CASSFRPGFGEQYF.

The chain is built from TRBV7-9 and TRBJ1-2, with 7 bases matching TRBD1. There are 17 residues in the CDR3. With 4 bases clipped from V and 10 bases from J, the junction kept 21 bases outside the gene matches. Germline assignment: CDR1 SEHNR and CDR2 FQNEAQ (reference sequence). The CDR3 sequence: CASSSTHRQGGDRFYTF. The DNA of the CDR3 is TGTGCCAGCAGCTCAACTCACAGACAGGGTGGGGATAGGTTCTACACCTTC.

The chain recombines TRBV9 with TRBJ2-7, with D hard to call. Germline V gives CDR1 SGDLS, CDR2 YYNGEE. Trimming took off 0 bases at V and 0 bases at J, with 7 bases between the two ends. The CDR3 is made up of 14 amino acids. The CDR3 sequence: CASSVASNSYEQYF. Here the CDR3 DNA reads TGTGCCAGCAGCGTAGCTTCGAACTCCTACGAGCAGTACTTC.

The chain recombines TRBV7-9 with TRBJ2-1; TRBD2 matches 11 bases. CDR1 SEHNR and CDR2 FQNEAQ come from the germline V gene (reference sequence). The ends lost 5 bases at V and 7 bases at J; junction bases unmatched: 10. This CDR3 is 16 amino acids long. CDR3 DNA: TGTGCCAGCAGCCCCAAACTAGCGGGAGTGGGGAATGAGCAGTTCTTC. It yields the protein CASSPKLAGVGNEQFF.

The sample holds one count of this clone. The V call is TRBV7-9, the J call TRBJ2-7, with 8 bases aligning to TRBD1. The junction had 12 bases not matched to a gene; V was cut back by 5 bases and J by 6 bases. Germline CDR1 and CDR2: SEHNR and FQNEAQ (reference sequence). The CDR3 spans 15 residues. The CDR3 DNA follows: TGTGCCAGCAGCATCCGACAGGGGCCACAAGTCGAGCAGTACTTC. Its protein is CASSIRQGPQVEQYF.

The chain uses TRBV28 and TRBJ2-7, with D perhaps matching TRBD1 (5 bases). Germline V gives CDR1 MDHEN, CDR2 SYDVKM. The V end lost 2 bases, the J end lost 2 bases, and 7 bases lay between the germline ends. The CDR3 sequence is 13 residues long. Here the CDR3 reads CASSLVTAYEQYF. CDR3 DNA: TGTGCCAGCAGTTTAGTGACAGCCTACGAGCAGTACTTC.